This T cell receptor beta chain derives from a study of T cells in Graves' hyperthyroidism and ophthalmopathy. Details on this clonotype: Its cognate antigen is unknown.

Study-wide results and caveats: Ophthalmopathy prediction by the model preceded onset by a median roughly 6.3 months.

Trimming removed 3 bases at V and 4 bases at J, with 9 bases between. The CDR3 spans 14 residues. CDR1 is KGHSH, CDR2 LQKENI, per germline. RNA transcripts gave rise to amplified TCR beta CDR3 regions. HTBI primers were used for first-round RT-PCR of the TCR CDR3. MiXCR was run by TCRdb on the multiplex PCR reads, yielding one entry per CDR3 protein. The sample lists 500,000 to 700,000 distinct CDR3 sequences, over 15% occurring once. The gene calls are TRBV18 and TRBJ1-4; D ambiguous. Specimen: blood. The TCR sequence derives from a woman under 30 with Graves' hyperthyroidism. In nucleotides, the CDR3 is TGTGCCAGCTCACCCCCCCCGGATAATGAAAAACTGTTTTTT. It encodes CASSPPPDNEKLFF.